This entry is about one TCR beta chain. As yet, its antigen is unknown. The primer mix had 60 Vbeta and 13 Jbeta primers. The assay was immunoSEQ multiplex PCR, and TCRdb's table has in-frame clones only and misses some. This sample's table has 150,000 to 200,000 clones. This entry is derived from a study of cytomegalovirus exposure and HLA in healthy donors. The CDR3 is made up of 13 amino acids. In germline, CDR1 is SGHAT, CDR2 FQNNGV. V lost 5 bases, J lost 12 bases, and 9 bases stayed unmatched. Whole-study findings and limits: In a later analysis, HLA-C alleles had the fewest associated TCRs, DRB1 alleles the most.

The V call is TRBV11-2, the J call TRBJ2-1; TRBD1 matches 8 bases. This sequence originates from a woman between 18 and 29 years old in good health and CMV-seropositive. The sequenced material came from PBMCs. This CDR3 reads CASSPDRVSWQFF. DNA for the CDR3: TGTGCCAGCAGCCCGGACAGGGTTTCTTGGCAGTTCTTC.